This record concerns one T cell receptor (beta chain) sequence. The target antigen is unknown. The record originates from a study of cytomegalovirus exposure and HLA in healthy donors. This CDR3 is 15 amino acids long. The germline gives CDR1 SGDLS, CDR2 YYNGEE. V was clipped by 4 bases and J by 3 bases; unmatched bases: 10. The primer mix had 60 Vbeta and 13 Jbeta primers. Assay used: immunoSEQ multiplex PCR; TCRdb lists only in-frame clones, some missing. The sample lists roughly 140,000 clones, roughly 80% occurring once. Broader study findings: Listed as cytomegalovirus-associated were about 160 TCR beta chains. Excluded: some indistinguishable V segments such as TRBV6-2 and TRBV6-3.

The genes are TRBV9 and TRBJ2-7, with 7 bases identical to TRBD1. The specimen sequenced was PBMCs. This sequence was found in a boy between 2 and 15 years old in good health and CMV-seronegative. The DNA for the CDR3 is TGTGCCAGCAGCCAGGGGGAATTGATTGGCTACGAGCAGTACTTC. The encoded protein is CASSQGELIGYEQYF. The variable domain in full, with the rest retrieved from reference TRBV9 and TRBJ2-7, is DSGVTQTPKHLITATGQRVTLRCSPRSGDLSVYWYQQSLDQGLQFLIQYYNGEERAKGNILERFSAQQFPDLHSELNLSSLELGDSALYFCASSQGELIGYEQYFGPGTRLTVT.